This T cell receptor (beta chain) was identified in a study of early T cells in non-severe SARS-CoV-2 infection (dated by TCRdb to about 2021). In the study overall: Bulk RNA from unsorted whole blood was used for TCR sequencing, so alpha and beta chains could not be paired. Overall results and qualifications from the work: Matching against VDJdb was skewed toward anti-spike CD8 responses, likely underestimated virus-specific expansions, and missed private and CD4 specificities.

Measured from the cysteine to the phenylalanine, the CDR3 is 11 residues long. The read is trimmed to its CDR3 DNA, 33 bases read in frame from base 1. V lost 2 bases and J lost 7 bases; the stretch between them is 4 bases long. According to the germline V gene, CDR1 reads SGHTS and CDR2 reads YDEGEE. The receptor library was made with 5' RACE. The reads were generated on a NextSeq 500. To correct for sequencing error and PCR bias, the TCR library protocol tagged individual cDNA molecules with unique molecular identifiers. Sequencing covered both TCR alpha and beta chains, and within each sample the abundances of alpha and beta sequences were tightly co-correlated. Regarding the original processing steps: Decombinator V4 was used to annotate TCR sequences for V gene, J gene and CDR3. Expanded TCRs were defined as changing significantly between any two time points under a Poisson model with p below 0.0001. TCR abundances were normalised to the total number of TCRs sequenced per sample and expressed as counts per million. TRAV1-2 paired with TRAJ12, TRAJ20 or TRAJ33 defined MAIT TCRs, while TRAV10 paired with TRAJ18 defined iNKT TCRs. A search of VDJdb, accessed on 1 November 2021, was run for TCRs annotated to CMV, EBV and SARS-CoV-2, with TCRs annotated for multiple antigens excluded. The public reads were quality trimmed at Q25 with fastp and then assembled into clones with MiXCR by TCRdb, keeping productive beta chains. Entries that share a CDR3 protein sequence are merged under the most common genes and DNA. TCRdb, rather than the study authors, made the V and J calls. For this sample there are about 64,000 distinct CDR3 sequences; 7% to 9.5% appear just once. In total, the top ten clones hold roughly an eighth of the sample.

The study was a case-control design nested within a healthcare worker cohort in London, UK, with weekly nasopharyngeal swab PCR tests and blood sampling. Healthcare workers were recruited between 23 and 31 March 2020, during the week of the UK lockdown, and were followed weekly for up to about 15 weeks. In the case of this clonotype: Its antigen is not yet known. There are no base qualities to consult, and no much larger clone falls within one base.

The V and J genes are TRBV5-8 and TRBJ2-1; too little of a D gene remains to name it. This material consisted of whole blood, taken at baseline. The clonotype originates from an adult who was a healthcare worker with PCR-confirmed SARS-CoV-2 infection or an uninfected control (not recorded which). CDR3 loop: CASSLQNEQFF. The DNA sequence is TGTGCCAGCAGCTTACAGAATGAGCAGTTCTTC.